A single sample gave rise to the 28 T cell receptor beta chains below, sequenced in a study of Ad26.COV2.S vaccination and SARS-CoV-2 variants. The treatment was: some 19 received Ad26.COV2.S at low or high dose, single or two shots; 5 received placebo; per-sample allocation not given. It was on day 63 after the first vaccine or placebo injection that samples were taken. The protocol was immunoSEQ multiplex PCR, while the TCRdb copy is restricted to in-frame clones and leaves out a portion. The profile shows some 320,000 clones, roughly 80% of them singletons. Sequencing was performed on peripheral blood, taken in a trial of Ad26.COV2.S vaccine versus placebo. These receptors all stem from a person aged 18 to 65 who received the Ad26.COV2.S COVID-19 vaccine or a placebo.

V gene TRBV6-5 combines with J gene TRBJ1-5, with TRBD1 identical over 9 bases. Losses at the gene ends were 6 bases for V and 6 bases for J; bases not matched to a gene: 9. The CDR3 totals 15 residues. Per germline, CDR1 MNHEY and CDR2 SVGAGI. The CDR3 DNA sequence: TGTGCCAGCAGGCAAGACAGGGGGACAGCTCAGCCCCAGCATTTT. Translating gives CASRQDRGTAQPQHF.

The J gene is TRBJ2-7, the V gene TRBV29-1, with 9 bases identical to TRBD1. Germline V lookup: CDR1 SQVTM, CDR2 ANQGSEA. V lost 1 base to trimming and J lost 6 bases; unmatched junction nucleotides: 13. The CDR3 runs to 16 residues. The CDR3 protein is CSVEGVTGTGSREQYF. Written as DNA, the CDR3 is TGCAGCGTTGAAGGGGTGACCGGGACAGGGTCTCGCGAGCAGTACTTC.

This chain joins TRBV6-5 and TRBJ2-1; D gene unclear. CDR3 length equals 13 residues. V lost 8 bases, J lost 6 bases, and 14 bases lay in between. The V gene's germline CDR1 is MNHEY and CDR2 SVGAGI. CDR3 sequence reads: CASGKRLGNEQFF. The CDR3 coding sequence is TGTGCCAGCGGAAAAAGGTTAGGCAATGAGCAGTTCTTC.

Here the CDR3 reads CASSQRQGIKYEQYF. CDR3 DNA sequence: TGTGCCAGCAGCCAGAGACAGGGAATTAAGTACGAGCAGTACTTC. V gene TRBV7-2 combines with J gene TRBJ2-7, with TRBD1 matching 7 bases. Trimming removed 5 bases from V and 4 bases from J; junction bases left unmatched: 11. Germline values: CDR1 SGHTA, CDR2 FQGNSA. CDR3 size: 15 residues.

The gene calls are TRBV3-1 (or the pseudogene TRBV3-2) and TRBJ2-1; D possibly corresponds to TRBD2 (5 bases). The CDR3 extends over 16 amino acids. V lost 1 base and J lost 6, with 16 bases in between. Germline loops: CDR1 LGHDT, CDR2 YNNKEL (reference sequence). CDR3 sequence: CASSQGAAVLSNEQFF. CDR3 coding DNA: TGTGCCAGCAGCCAAGGGGCAGCGGTACTTTCCAATGAGCAGTTCTTC.

V usage is TRBV19 and J usage is TRBJ1-1; D is perhaps TRBD1 (5 bases). Trimming pared 11 bases from V and 0 bases from J, leaving 10 bases between. The CDR3 is 12 amino acids. Germline CDR1 is LNHDA and CDR2 is SQIVND (reference sequence). The CDR3 here is CAARGVNTEAFF. The CDR3 DNA reads TGTGCCGCACGGGGGGTGAACACTGAAGCTTTCTTT.

The chain employs TRBV28 and TRBJ2-1; 8 nucleotides align to TRBD2. J lost 4 bases, V lost 3 bases, and 5 bases had no gene match. This CDR3 is built from 15 residues. CDR1 is MDHEN and CDR2 is SYDVKM in the germline V gene. CDR3 bases: TGTGCCAGCAGTTTTTACGGGGGGGGATACAATGAGCAGTTCTTC. Translation gives CASSFYGGGYNEQFF.

The chain uses TRBV2 and TRBJ1-2, with no clear D. The CDR3 has 12 residues. The germline V gene has CDR1 SNHLY and CDR2 FYNNEI. V dropped 1 base and J dropped 7 bases, with 7 bases sitting between them. Here the CDR3 reads CASSEGGVGYTF. The CDR3 DNA follows: TGTGCCAGCAGTGAAGGTGGGGTTGGCTACACCTTC.

The chain joins TRBV3-1 (or the pseudogene TRBV3-2) to TRBJ1-3, with D perhaps TRBD1 (6 bases). CDR1 and CDR2 (germline): LGHDT, YNNKEL (reference sequence). The ends were cut back, 0 bases at V and 3 bases at J, with 12 bases in the middle. There are 16 residues in the CDR3. The CDR3 sequence: CASSQDRTAFGNTIYF. CDR3 nucleotide sequence: TGTGCCAGCAGCCAAGATCGGACAGCTTTTGGAAACACCATATATTTT.

The chain has TRBV7-2 and TRBJ2-3; D is perhaps TRBD2 (5 bases). V gave up 6 bases and J gave up 1 base, with 14 bases separating them. CDR3 size: 15 residues. From germline, CDR1 is SGHTA and CDR2 FQGNSA. The CDR3 DNA follows: TGTGCCAGCAGACCTCCGCGGGCCGGCACAGATACGCAGTATTTT. It specifies CASRPPRAGTDTQYF.

This rearrangement joins TRBV4-1 to TRBJ1-2; 9 bases are shared with TRBD1. V lost 3 bases to trimming and J lost 5 bases; unmatched junction nucleotides: 10. Germline V gene data show CDR1 as MGHRA and CDR2 as YSYEKL. There are 16 residues in the CDR3. The CDR3 region has the DNA TGCGCCAGCAGCCACCCTTGGAGGGACAGGGAATATGGCTACACCTTC. It specifies CASSHPWRDREYGYTF.

The V gene is TRBV7-3, the J gene TRBJ2-3; the match to TRBD2 covers 7 bases. V was pared by 0 bases and J by 4 bases, with 10 bases of the junction left unmatched. This CDR3 comprises 17 residues. Per germline, CDR1 SGHTA and CDR2 FQGTGA. CDR3 loop: CASSLTLEAAGADTQYF. The CDR3 DNA reads TGTGCCAGCAGCTTAACGTTGGAAGCGGCGGGGGCAGATACGCAGTATTTT.

The chain uses TRBV18 and TRBJ2-7, with 7 bases that match TRBD2. Per germline, CDR1 KGHSH and CDR2 LQKENI. The V segment lost 6 bases and the J segment 3 bases; nucleotides outside the gene matches: 8. This CDR3 is 14 amino acids long. Here the CDR3 reads CASSLGGGFYEQYF. CDR3 coding DNA: TGTGCCAGCTCCCTGGGGGGGGGATTCTACGAGCAGTACTTC. Full variable domain (missing parts from reference TRBV18 and TRBJ2-7): NAGVMQNPRHLVRRRGQEARLRCSPMKGHSHVYWYRQLPEEGLKFMVYLQKENIIDESGMPKERFSAEFPKEGPSILRIQQVVRGDSAAYFCASSLGGGFYEQYFGPGTRLTVT.

This sequence joins TRBV9 and TRBJ1-1, with 12 bases fitting TRBD1. Germline trimming cut 4 bases from V and 4 bases from J; bases unmatched to any gene: 2. CDR1 is SGDLS and CDR2 is YYNGEE in the germline V gene. The CDR3 length is 14 residues. CDR3 loop: CASSPGQGATEAFF. The CDR3 nucleotides are TGTGCCAGCAGCCCGGGACAGGGGGCCACTGAAGCTTTCTTT.

The chain has TRBV5-8 and TRBJ2-3; TRBD2 matches 8 bases. J was trimmed by 6 bases and V by 0 bases; bases with no gene match: 15. The CDR3 loop spans 18 amino acids. Germline lookup yields CDR1 SGHTS and CDR2 YDEGEE. CDR3 residues: CASSLGTSTTEPRDTQYF. The CDR3 DNA reads as TGTGCCAGCAGCTTGGGGACTAGCACAACCGAACCTAGGGATACGCAGTATTTT.

The CDR3 region is CASSPRGGSPLHF. As DNA, the CDR3 is TGTGCCAGCAGCCCCAGAGGGGGTTCACCCCTCCACTTT. This chain connects TRBV9 to TRBJ1-6; TRBD1 might be the D (6 bases). There are 13 residues in the CDR3. Germline CDR1 and CDR2: SGDLS and YYNGEE. Trimming removed 4 bases from V and 9 bases from J, with 11 bases in between. The entire variable domain, with the rest obtained from reference TRBV9 and TRBJ1-6, is as follows: DSGVTQTPKHLITATGQRVTLRCSPRSGDLSVYWYQQSLDQGLQFLIQYYNGEERAKGNILERFSAQQFPDLHSELNLSSLELGDSALYFCASSPRGGSPLHFGNGTRLTVT.

The V and J genes are TRBV5-1 and TRBJ2-5; D unresolved. CDR1 is SGHRS, CDR2 YFSETQ, per germline. The CDR3 contains 14 residues. V gave up 5 bases and J gave up 1 base, with 12 bases separating them. The chain's CDR3 is CASSIKHFQETQYF. CDR3 nucleotides: TGCGCCAGCAGTATAAAACACTTCCAAGAGACCCAGTACTTC. Full variable domain (missing parts from reference TRBV5-1 and TRBJ2-5): KAGVTQTPRYLIKTRGQQVTLSCSPISGHRSVSWYQQTPGQGLQFLFEYFSETQRNKGNFPGRFSGRQFSNSRSEMNVSTLELGDSALYLCASSIKHFQETQYFGPGTRLLVL.

The V and J genes are TRBV6-5 and TRBJ1-2; 10 bases map to TRBD1. After removal of 4 bases from V and 2 bases from J, the junction contained 7 bases not matched to a gene. CDR1 is MNHEY and CDR2 is SVGAGI in the germline V gene. This CDR3 region has 16 residues. The CDR3 bases are TGTGCCAGCAGTTCCATCCGGGGACAGGGGAACTATGGCTACACCTTC. Translating gives CASSSIRGQGNYGYTF.

The rearrangement joins TRBV6-1 to TRBJ2-3; TRBD1 aligns across 8 bases. The germline V gene has CDR1 MNHNS and CDR2 SASEGT. V was clipped by 2 bases and J by 14 bases; unmatched bases: 12. The CDR3 is made up of 14 amino acids. CDR3 in DNA: TGTGCCAGCAGTGAACTGTTGGTGGGGACAGGACTGTATTTT. This encodes CASSELLVGTGLYF.

The chain joins TRBV4-2 to TRBJ2-5; the match to TRBD2 covers 11 bases. With 2 bases clipped from V and 2 bases from J, the junction kept 1 base outside the gene matches. Per the germline V gene, CDR1 is LGHNA and CDR2 is YNFKEQ. The CDR3 runs to 15 residues. The CDR3 nucleotides read TGTGCCAGCAGCCAACCTAGCGGGGGGCAAGAGACCCAGTACTTC. It translates to CASSQPSGGQETQYF.

The chain combines TRBV28 with TRBJ2-1, with 9 bases lining up with TRBD1. The CDR3 is 16 residues long. Per the germline V gene, CDR1 is MDHEN and CDR2 is SYDVKM. The J segment lost 2 bases and the V segment lost 5 bases, leaving 7 bases of the junction unmatched. The CDR3 sequence: CASSRGGQGAYNEQFF. The CDR3 DNA follows: TGTGCCAGCAGTCGTGGGGGACAGGGTGCCTACAATGAGCAGTTCTTC. Filled out from reference TRBV28 and TRBJ2-1, the complete variable domain reads DVKVTQSSRYLVKRTGEKVFLECVQDMDHENMFWYRQDPGLGLRLIYFSYDVKMKEKGDIPEGYSVSREKKERFSLILESASTNQTSMYLCASSRGGQGAYNEQFFGPGTRLTVL.

This rearrangement joins TRBV7-3 to TRBJ2-2, with TRBD2 matching 7 bases. Trimming took 4 bases from V and 5 from J; bases not matched to a gene: 10. The CDR3 is made up of 16 amino acids. Germline V lookup: CDR1 SGHTA, CDR2 FQGTGA. For the CDR3, the DNA is TGTGCCAGCAGCTCCCCGGTGGGAGGGGAGACCGGGGAGCTGTTTTTT. Encoded protein: CASSSPVGGETGELFF.

This rearrangement joins TRBV27 to TRBJ1-2; D call uncertain. Deletions cut 5 bases from V and 1 base from J, with 8 bases between. The CDR3 runs 13 residues. Germline V lookup: CDR1 MNHEY, CDR2 SMNVEV (reference sequence). CDR3 sequence reads: CASSRGVNYGYTF. CDR3 coding DNA: TGTGCCAGCAGTCGCGGGGTTAACTATGGCTACACCTTC.

The rearrangement links TRBV5-1 to TRBJ1-3; D call uncertain. The germline CDR1 and CDR2 sequences are SGHRS and YFSETQ. The CDR3 has 14 amino acids. V lost 0 bases and J 2 bases, leaving 6 bases between the germline ends. The CDR3 loop is CASSLAHTGNTIYF. The CDR3 coding sequence is TGCGCCAGCAGCTTGGCGCATACTGGAAACACCATATATTTT. The complete variable domain, with remaining parts taken from reference TRBV5-1 and TRBJ1-3, reads KAGVTQTPRYLIKTRGQQVTLSCSPISGHRSVSWYQQTPGQGLQFLFEYFSETQRNKGNFPGRFSGRQFSNSRSEMNVSTLELGDSALYLCASSLAHTGNTIYFGEGSWLTVV.

The chain carries TRBV24-1 and TRBJ2-3; 13 nucleotides agree with TRBD2. The CDR3 runs 21 residues. Germline values: CDR1 KGHDR, CDR2 SFDVKD. V trimming: 6 bases; J trimming: 0 bases; junction bases outside the gene matches: 17. DNA for the CDR3: TGTGCCACCAGTCAGGAGAGGACTAGCGGGGGCTGGGGGACTAGCACAGATACGCAGTATTTT. Its protein is CATSQERTSGGWGTSTDTQYF.

V is TRBV6-6 and J is TRBJ1-5, with D possibly matching TRBD1 (6 bases). Germline V gene data show CDR1 as MNHNY and CDR2 as SVGAGI (reference sequence). The CDR3 sequence is 14 residues long. The V end was cut by 2 bases, the J end by 2 bases, with 7 bases between. CDR3 residues: CASSYGGRNQPQHF. The DNA for the CDR3 is TGTGCCAGCAGTTACGGGGGGCGCAATCAGCCCCAGCATTTT.

This sequence joins TRBV6-1 and TRBJ1-2, with D perhaps TRBD1 (6 bases). CDR1 MNHNS and CDR2 SASEGT come from the germline V gene. Trimming took 3 bases from V and 5 from J, leaving 13 bases between them. The CDR3 covers 14 residues. The DNA of the CDR3 is TGTGCCAGCAGTGATAGCGGGACAAATTATGGCTACACCTTC. It specifies CASSDSGTNYGYTF.

CDR3 loop: CASSYQGKDTQYF. In nucleotides, the CDR3 is TGTGCCAGCAGCTACCAGGGAAAAGATACGCAGTATTTT. The chain recombines TRBV5-4 with TRBJ2-3, with a possible D match to TRBD1 (5 bases). There are 13 residues in the CDR3. Germline V gives CDR1 SGHNT, CDR2 YYREEE (reference sequence). The germline V and J ends were trimmed by 3 bases and 5 bases, with 10 bases remaining between them.